The 12 T cell receptor beta chains below come from one sample, sequenced in a study of blood T cell repertoires in COVID-19. This table comes from immunoSEQ multiplex PCR, and its TCRdb copy is limited to in-frame clones, with some not included. The data show about 49,000 clones, with around 87% seen just once and around 2% held by the top ten. Sequenced sample: peripheral blood. The receptors derive from a woman of 80 years or more with COVID-19, enrolled during active disease.

This clone was recorded only once. This chain links TRBV5-1 with TRBJ1-3; 12 bases line up with TRBD1. The CDR3 has 15 residues. The V gene's germline CDR1 is SGHRS and CDR2 YFSETQ. The ends lost 4 bases at V and 8 bases at J; junction bases unmatched: 7. As DNA, the CDR3 is TGCGCCAGCAGCAAATGGGACAGGGGGCCAGACACCATATATTTT. Amino acids: CASSKWDRGPDTIYF. The full variable domain, with the rest looked up from reference TRBV5-1 and TRBJ1-3, is KAGVTQTPRYLIKTRGQQVTLSCSPISGHRSVSWYQQTPGQGLQFLFEYFSETQRNKGNFPGRFSGRQFSNSRSEMNVSTLELGDSALYLCASSKWDRGPDTIYFGEGSWLTVV.

This clone was seen more than once but under ten times. CDR3 sequence (DNA): TGTGCCAGCAGCCGCGTCGAGCGGGAACCCCAGTACTTC. Translation: CASSRVEREPQYF. The rearrangement joins TRBV6-5 to TRBJ2-7; 7 bases agree with TRBD2. In germline, CDR1 is MNHEY, CDR2 SVGAGI. This CDR3 contains 13 residues. V was pared by 6 bases and J by 10 bases, with 12 bases of the junction left unmatched.

The chain recombines TRBV5-4 with TRBJ2-1; D unresolved. CDR1 and CDR2 from the germline V gene are SGHNT and YYREEE (reference sequence). This CDR3 is 12 amino acids long. V gave up 3 bases and J gave up 8 bases, with 9 bases separating them. Written as DNA, the CDR3 is TGTGCCAGCAGCTGGCTTCACCATGAGCAGTTCTTC. Its protein product is CASSWLHHEQFF.

This chain connects TRBV2 to TRBJ2-7; 9 nucleotides line up with TRBD2. The CDR3 is 17 amino acids. V gave up 6 bases and J gave up 4 bases; unmatched junction bases: 16. CDR1 SNHLY and CDR2 FYNNEI come from the germline V gene. CDR3 sequence reads: CASRDWASGKGPYEQYF. CDR3 DNA: TGTGCCAGCAGGGATTGGGCTAGCGGGAAGGGCCCTTACGAGCAGTACTTC. Supplemented by reference TRBV2 and TRBJ2-7, the full variable domain reads EPEVTQTPSHQVTQMGQEVILRCVPISNHLYFYWYRQILGQKVEFLVSFYNNEISEKSEIFDDQFSVERPDGSNFTLKIRSTKLEDSAMYFCASRDWASGKGPYEQYFGPGTRLTVT.

This rearrangement joins TRBV7-2 to TRBJ2-2, with D perhaps matching TRBD2 (5 bases). The CDR3 covers 17 residues. Germline CDR1 reads SGHTA; CDR2 reads FQGNSA. V was clipped by 1 base and J by 3 bases, with 15 bases between them. The CDR3 bases are TGTGCCAGCAGCTTAGGAGCCAGCGGAATATACACCGGGGAGCTGTTTTTT. This sequence encodes CASSLGASGIYTGELFF. Full variable domain (remainder filled in from reference TRBV7-2 and TRBJ2-2): GAGVSQSPSNKVTEKGKDVELRCDPISGHTALYWYRQSLGQGLEFLIYFQGNSAPDKSGLPSDRFSAERTGGSVSTLTIQRTQQEDSAVYLCASSLGASGIYTGELFFGEGSRLTVL.

This chain uses TRBV19 with TRBJ2-7; no reliable D call. Trimming removed 5 bases at V and 6 bases at J, with 17 bases between. This CDR3 comprises 14 residues. Germline CDR1 is LNHDA and CDR2 is SQIVND (reference sequence). The chain's CDR3 is CASSSRRQVGEQYF. The DNA for the CDR3 is TGTGCCAGTAGTTCCCGGCGCCAGGTGGGCGAGCAGTACTTC.

The chain links TRBV11-2 to TRBJ1-1; D is uncertain. The CDR3 runs to 13 residues. CDR1 and CDR2 from the germline V gene are SGHAT and FQNNGV. Trimming took off 5 bases at V and 0 bases at J, with 7 bases between the two ends. CDR3 sequence: CASSRDMNTEAFF. CDR3 coding DNA: TGTGCCAGCAGCCGCGACATGAACACTGAAGCTTTCTTT.

This clone is a singleton in its sample. The chain has TRBV13 and TRBJ2-2; D uncertain. The germline CDR1 and CDR2 sequences are PRHDT and FYEKMQ (reference sequence). The length of the CDR3 is 15 residues. Trimming left V 3 bases short and J 1 base short, with 9 bases between. The CDR3 is CASSFGGGNTGELFF. For the CDR3, the DNA is TGTGCCAGCAGCTTTGGTGGCGGGAACACCGGGGAGCTGTTTTTT.

The chain combines TRBV29-1 with TRBJ1-2; the match to TRBD1 covers 9 bases. CDR3 length: 15 residues. The trim removed 8 bases at V and 3 bases at J, leaving 13 bases unmatched. CDR1 and CDR2 (germline): SQVTM, ANQGSEA. The DNA of the CDR3 is TGCAGCCCACCGCGAGACAGGGGGAGCCACTATGGCTACACCTTC. This sequence encodes CSPPRDRGSHYGYTF.

The genes are TRBV15 and TRBJ1-4; 8 nucleotides match TRBD1. CDR3 length: 15 amino acids. V gave up 6 bases and J gave up 4 bases; unmatched junction bases: 7. Germline CDR1 and CDR2: LNHNV and YYDKDF (reference sequence). The CDR3 is CATSRRTGNNEKLFF. CDR3 DNA sequence: TGTGCCACCAGTCGTCGGACAGGGAATAATGAAAAACTGTTTTTT.

The V gene is TRBV21-1, the J gene TRBJ2-3; the D call in the table, TRBD2, was not verified against the DNA. TRBV21-1 is deemed a pseudogene. The CDR3 is 18 amino acids. In DNA form, the CDR3 reads TGTGCCAGCAGCAAAGAGAGACTAGCGGGAGGGGCTCGGGATACGCAGTATTTT. It specifies CASSKERLAGGARDTQYF.

The rearrangement uses TRBV24-1 and TRBJ2-1, with 8 bases fitting TRBD1. Trimming cost V 4 bases and J 10 bases; bases outside gene matches: 5. Germline loops: CDR1 KGHDR, CDR2 SFDVKD. The CDR3 extends over 13 amino acids. In DNA, the CDR3 is TGTGCCACCAGTGAGACAGGGGCAGGCGAGCAGTTCTTC. Protein product: CATSETGAGEQFF.